The present TCR beta chain was sequenced within a study of shared clonotypes between healthy human individuals (dated by TCRdb to 2019 to 2021). With regard to the full study: A couple of women and a few men aged 18 to 49 years were included in the cohort. To increase sequencing depth and limit assay-specific biases, different laboratories used diverse techniques to prepare libraries and sequence TCR repertoires. To estimate repertoire size and how much clonotype sharing occurs between individuals, the study deeply sequenced the blood TCR repertoires of several healthy adults. For each donor, CD4 naive and CD4 memory were each given three plates, CD8 naive was given two plates, and CD8 memory was given one plate. Between about 0.8 and 8.9 billion PBMCs per donor were obtained by leukapheresis.

The sample holds one count of this clone. There is no known antigen for this receptor. Base qualities were left out, and no much larger clone turns up one base away. The study at large found these results: The small number of donors limited the genetic and exposure-history diversity represented. Estimated clonotype richness was generally larger for naive than for memory subsets. Rarefaction of sorted-subset datasets indicated incomplete sequencing despite the large sequencing depth. Compared with non-shared clonotypes, the clonotypes found in all four sorted-subset donors had higher generation probabilities. Sampling was restricted to blood, and TCR repertoires in tissue are likely to differ from TCR repertoires in blood. Based on pairwise subsampling, the degree of clonotype sharing among donors was expected to be affected by sequencing depth. When four donors were compared, the shared fraction of clonotypes was around 5.1% for naive CD4, about 4% for naive CD8, 2.3% for memory CD4, and less than 0.5% for memory CD8.

Using the deep immunoSEQ assay, TCR CDR3 regions were amplified from genomic DNA by multiplex PCR. Extracted genomic DNA from each cell subset was distributed evenly across all wells of several immunoSEQ 96-well plates, and each plate was treated as a replicate. For sorted subsets, roughly 190 ng of genomic DNA, equivalent to roughly 30,000 T cell genomes, went into each replicate PCR. The purified libraries were quantified using a Qubit 3.0 fluorometer, sized with a Bioanalyzer 2100, and then quantified again using the KAPA Library Quantification kit. Every immunoSEQ 96-well plate was sequenced on a dedicated single-read 150-cycle Illumina NextSeq 550 flow cell. As for how the authors treated the data: Because the immunoSEQ output held only junctional sequences and lacked quality scores, the filtering could not match the filtering applied to full-length reads. Sequences were annotated with PyIR, a Python wrapper for IgBLAST v1.9, and V/J genes and CDR3 were assigned using IMGT germline references. Reads were removed for weak V/J assignments (E-value above 1e-6), missing CDR3, stop codons, out-of-frame junctions, or ambiguous translated residues. A V3J clonotype was defined by an identical inferred V gene, J gene, and CDR3 amino acid sequence. The percentage overlap between two repertoires was calculated by dividing the number of shared unique clonotypes by the size of the smaller repertoire. Repertoire richness was assessed with RTK rarefaction, the Chao1 estimator, and Recon v2.1 estimates of unobserved clonotypes. Generation probabilities were computed with OLGA for all TCRbeta clonotypes obtained by the gDNA method from four donors. The table comes from immuneACCESS by way of TCRdb, which keeps in-frame sequences with V and J called. Part of the clones is missing from these tables; in studies checked, under half for an unresolved V gene and the rest for unknown reasons. The DNA gave D and trimming, while V, J and clone size come from that table. Recorded for this sample are about 2.1 million clones; 90% to 95% of them occurred a single time. The ten largest clones take up approximately 1.6% of the sample.

The CDR3, cysteine through phenylalanine, is 20 amino acids long. Only CDR3 DNA remains: 60 bases, in frame from the first base. V lost 5 bases and J lost 4 bases, and the count of bases not matched to a germline gene is 24. CDR1 MDHEN and CDR2 SYDVKM are derived from the germline V gene. For the CD8 naive samples, CD45RO-negative cells were positively selected for CCR7, yielding a CD45RA+CCR7+ population from which TemRA cells were excluded. The donors were healthy, HIV-negative adults who had no recently reported acute infections or vaccinations. Every donor was a Caucasian adult residing in Nashville, Tennessee, USA. Blood was obtained by leukapheresis, after which PBMCs were separated by Ficoll-Histopaque density gradient centrifugation and cryopreserved in liquid nitrogen vapor phase. Analytical flow cytometry was used to check the purity and quantity of every magnetically sorted T cell population. Genomic DNA was isolated from every sorted fraction and measured by UV absorbance on a Nanodrop 2000c.

Specimen: naive CD8+ T cells from PBMCs. In light of the paper, this sample's cell subset or site label describes: CD45RA+CCR7+. This chain joins TRBV28 to TRBJ2-5, with 8 bases in between that match TRBD2. This clonotype was sampled from a man aged 18 to 30 in good health. Some clones in this sample may be carry-over from other donors' samples. The CDR3 corresponds to CASSPLWAGGAGLGLETQYF. The DNA reads as follows: TGTGCCAGCAGTCCCTTGTGGGCCGGGGGGGCAGGATTAGGCCTAGAGACCCAGTACTTC.